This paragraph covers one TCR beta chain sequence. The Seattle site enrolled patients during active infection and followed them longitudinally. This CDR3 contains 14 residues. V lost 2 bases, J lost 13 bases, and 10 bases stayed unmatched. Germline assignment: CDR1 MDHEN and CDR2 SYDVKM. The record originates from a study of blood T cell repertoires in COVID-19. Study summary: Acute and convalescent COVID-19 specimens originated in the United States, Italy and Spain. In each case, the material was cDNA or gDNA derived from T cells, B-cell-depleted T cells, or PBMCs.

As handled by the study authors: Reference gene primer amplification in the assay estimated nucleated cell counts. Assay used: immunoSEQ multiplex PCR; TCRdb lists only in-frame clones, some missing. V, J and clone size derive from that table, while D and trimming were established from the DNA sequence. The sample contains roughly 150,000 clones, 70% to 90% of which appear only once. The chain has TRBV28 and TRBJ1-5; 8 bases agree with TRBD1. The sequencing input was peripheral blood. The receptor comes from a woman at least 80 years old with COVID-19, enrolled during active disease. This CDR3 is CASSLHPRDRKQHF. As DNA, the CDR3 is TGTGCCAGCAGTTTACATCCCCGGGACAGGAAACAGCATTTT.